The clone carrying this T cell receptor beta chain was recorded a few times. The antigen remains unidentified. This specimen belongs to a study of spatial heterogeneity in lung cancer. The overall study: For the average unique TCR and UMI combination, more than 8.5 occurrences appeared in raw reads. General observations from the study: Blood showed ubiquitous tumor TCRs more often at resection than at routine follow-up.

MiXCR, applied by TCRdb to the 5' RACE reads, yields one record per CDR3 protein. Of some 100,000 distinct CDR3 sequences listed, 9.5% to 15% are singletons. V was trimmed by 4 bases and J by 0 bases, leaving 10 bases between them. CDR3 size: 15 residues. Germline loops: CDR1 SGHDN, CDR2 FVKESK. This sample's time point: sample taken at primary tumor resection. Donors were 72 untreated early-stage non-small cell lung cancer patients. Whole RNA obtained from tumor, nontumor lung or frozen PBMC underwent sequencing without sorting. This TCR was sampled from a male donor with early-stage non-small cell lung cancer. This specimen was PBMCs, taken at surgery. The rearrangement links TRBV14 to TRBJ1-3; D gene ambiguous. The CDR3 nucleotides are TGTGCCAGCAGCCCTGGGTGGATCTCTGGAAACACCATATATTTT. Its translation: CASSPGWISGNTIYF. The entire variable domain, with the rest obtained from reference TRBV14 and TRBJ1-3, is as follows: EAGVTQFPSHSVIEKGQTVTLRCDPISGHDNLYWYRRVMGKEIKFLLHFVKESKQDESGMPNNRFLAERTGGTYSTLKVQPAELEDSGVYFCASSPGWISGNTIYFGEGSWLTVV.